This TCR beta chain was captured by sequencing in a study of cytomegalovirus exposure and HLA in healthy donors. General study points: Most TCR sequences were seen very rarely across donors, but some public TCRs occurred in many. In a later analysis, more than 15,000 TCR beta sequences were associated with HLA alleles at 0.05 false discovery rate. Relative to the 666-donor mean, N-insertions were reportedly fewer in an Asian-associated ancestry cluster in a later analysis.

The PCR made use of 60 Vbeta and 13 Jbeta primers. Repertoires were generated with immunoSEQ multiplex PCR, while TCRdb's copy carries only in-frame clones and drops some. The table records 190,000 or so clones, under 90% of them present only once. The CDR3 is 13 amino acids. The ends were cut back, 1 base at V and 6 bases at J, with 12 bases in the middle. The germline CDR1 and CDR2 sequences are GTSNPN and SVGIG (reference sequence). Points on this clone: What it binds is unknown.

The TCR originated in a boy aged 2 to 10 in good health and CMV-seronegative. The J gene is TRBJ1-2, the V gene TRBV30; D may be TRBD1 (5 bases). Sequencing was performed on PBMCs. The DNA of the CDR3 is TGTGCCTGGAGTGAGGGGCAGGGTAATGGCTACACCTTC. Residues: CAWSEGQGNGYTF.